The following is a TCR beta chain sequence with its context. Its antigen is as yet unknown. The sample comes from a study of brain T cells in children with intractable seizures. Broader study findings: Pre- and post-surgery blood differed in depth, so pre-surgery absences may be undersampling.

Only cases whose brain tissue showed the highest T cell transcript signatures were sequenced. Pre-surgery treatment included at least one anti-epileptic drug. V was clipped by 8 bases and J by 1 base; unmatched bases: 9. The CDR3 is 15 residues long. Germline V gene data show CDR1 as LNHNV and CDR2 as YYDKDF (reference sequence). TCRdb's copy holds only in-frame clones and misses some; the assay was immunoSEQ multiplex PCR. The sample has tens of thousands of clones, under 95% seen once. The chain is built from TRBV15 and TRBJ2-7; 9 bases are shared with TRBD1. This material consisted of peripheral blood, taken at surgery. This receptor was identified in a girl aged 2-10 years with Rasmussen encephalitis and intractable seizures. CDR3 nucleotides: TGTGCCACCGCCGGGGACAGGGTAAAATCCTACGAGCAGTACTTC. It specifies CATAGDRVKSYEQYF.